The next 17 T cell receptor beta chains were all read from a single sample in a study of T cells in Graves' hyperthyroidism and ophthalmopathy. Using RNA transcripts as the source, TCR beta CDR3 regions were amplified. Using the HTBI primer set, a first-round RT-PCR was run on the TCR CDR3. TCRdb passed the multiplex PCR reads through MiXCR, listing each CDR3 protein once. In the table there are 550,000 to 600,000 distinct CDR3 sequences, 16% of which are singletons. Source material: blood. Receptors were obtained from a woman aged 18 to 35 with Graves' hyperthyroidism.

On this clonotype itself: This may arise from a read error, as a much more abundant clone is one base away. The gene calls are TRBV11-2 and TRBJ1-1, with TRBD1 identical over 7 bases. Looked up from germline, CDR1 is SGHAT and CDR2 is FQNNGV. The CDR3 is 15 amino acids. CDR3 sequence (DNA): TGTGCCAGCAGTTTTGTGACAGGGATGAACACTGAAGGTTTCTTT. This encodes CASSFVTGMNTEGFF.

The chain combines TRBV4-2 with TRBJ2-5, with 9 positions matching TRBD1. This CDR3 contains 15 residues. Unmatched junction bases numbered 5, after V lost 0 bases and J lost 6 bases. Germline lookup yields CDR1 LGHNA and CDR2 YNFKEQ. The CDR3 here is CASSQDTGGGKTQYF. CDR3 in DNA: TGTGCCAGCAGCCAAGATACAGGGGGCGGGAAGACCCAGTACTTC.

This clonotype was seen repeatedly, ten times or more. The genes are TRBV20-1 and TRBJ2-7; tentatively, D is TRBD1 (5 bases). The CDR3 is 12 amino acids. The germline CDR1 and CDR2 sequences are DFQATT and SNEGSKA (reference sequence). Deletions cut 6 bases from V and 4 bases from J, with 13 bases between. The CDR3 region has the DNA TGCAGTGCGGCAGGGCAAATTTACGAGCAGTACTTC. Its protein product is CSAAGQIYEQYF.

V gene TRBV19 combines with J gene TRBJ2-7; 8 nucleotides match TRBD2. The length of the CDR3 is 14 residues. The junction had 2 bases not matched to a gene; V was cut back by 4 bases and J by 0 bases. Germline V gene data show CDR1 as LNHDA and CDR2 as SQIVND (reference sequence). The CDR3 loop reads CASSTAGGSYEQYF. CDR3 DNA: TGTGCCAGTAGTACTGCGGGGGGCTCCTACGAGCAGTACTTC.

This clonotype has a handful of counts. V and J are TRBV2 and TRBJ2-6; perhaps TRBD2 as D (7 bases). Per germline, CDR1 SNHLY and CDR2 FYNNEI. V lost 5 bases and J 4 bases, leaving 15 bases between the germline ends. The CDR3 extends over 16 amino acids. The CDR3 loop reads CASSPFRGGGANVLTF. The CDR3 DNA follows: TGTGCCAGCAGTCCCTTCAGGGGAGGGGGGGCCAACGTCCTGACTTTC.

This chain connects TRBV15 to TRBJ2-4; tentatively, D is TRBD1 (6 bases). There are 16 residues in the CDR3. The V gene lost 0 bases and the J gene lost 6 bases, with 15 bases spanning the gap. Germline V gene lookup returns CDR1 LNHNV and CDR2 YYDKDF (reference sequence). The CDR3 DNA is TGTGCCACCAGCAGAGATTCAGCAGGGGCAGGAAACATTCAGTACTTC. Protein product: CATSRDSAGAGNIQYF.

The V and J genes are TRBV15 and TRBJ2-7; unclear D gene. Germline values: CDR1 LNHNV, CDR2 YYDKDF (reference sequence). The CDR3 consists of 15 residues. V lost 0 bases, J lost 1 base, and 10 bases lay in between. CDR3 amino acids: CATSRDGRQSYEQYF. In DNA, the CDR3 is TGTGCCACCAGCAGAGATGGGCGGCAGTCCTACGAGCAGTACTTC.

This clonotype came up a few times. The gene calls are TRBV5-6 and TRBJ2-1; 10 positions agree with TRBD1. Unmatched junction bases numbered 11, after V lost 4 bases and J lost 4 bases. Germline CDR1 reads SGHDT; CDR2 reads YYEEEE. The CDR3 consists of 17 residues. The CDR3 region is CASSHLTGTGDYNEQFF. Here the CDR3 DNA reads TGTGCCAGCAGCCACCTTACCGGGACAGGGGATTACAATGAGCAGTTCTTC.

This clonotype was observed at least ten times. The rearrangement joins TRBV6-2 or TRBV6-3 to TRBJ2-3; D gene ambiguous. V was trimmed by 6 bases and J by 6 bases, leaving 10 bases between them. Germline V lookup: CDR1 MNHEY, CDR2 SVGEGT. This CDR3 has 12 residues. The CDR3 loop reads CASSDLADTQYF. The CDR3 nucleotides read TGTGCCAGCAGCGATTTAGCTGATACGCAGTATTTT.

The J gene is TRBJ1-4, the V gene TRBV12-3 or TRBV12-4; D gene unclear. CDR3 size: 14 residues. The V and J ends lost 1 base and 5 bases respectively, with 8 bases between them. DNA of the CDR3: TGTGCCAGCAGTTTAGAGGTCCAGAATGAAAAACTGTTTTTT. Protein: CASSLEVQNEKLFF.

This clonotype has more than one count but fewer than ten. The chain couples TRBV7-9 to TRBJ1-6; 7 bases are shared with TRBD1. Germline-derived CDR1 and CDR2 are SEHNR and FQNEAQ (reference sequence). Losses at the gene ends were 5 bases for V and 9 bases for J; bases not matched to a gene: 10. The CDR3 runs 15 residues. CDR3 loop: CASSPSAGGLSPLHF. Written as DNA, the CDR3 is TGTGCCAGCAGCCCGAGCGCAGGGGGTCTTTCACCCCTCCACTTT.

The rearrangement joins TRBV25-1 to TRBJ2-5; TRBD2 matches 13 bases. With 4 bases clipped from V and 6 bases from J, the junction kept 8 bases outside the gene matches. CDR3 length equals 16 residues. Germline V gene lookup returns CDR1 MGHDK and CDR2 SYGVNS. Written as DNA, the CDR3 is TGTGCCAGCAGTGTAGCCGGGACTAGCGGGGCTAAGACCCAGTACTTC. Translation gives CASSVAGTSGAKTQYF.

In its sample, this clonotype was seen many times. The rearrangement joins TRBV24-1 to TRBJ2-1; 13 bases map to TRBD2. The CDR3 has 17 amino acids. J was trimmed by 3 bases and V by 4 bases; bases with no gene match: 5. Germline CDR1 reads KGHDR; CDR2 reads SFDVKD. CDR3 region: CATSDQGLAGSYNEQFF. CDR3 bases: TGTGCCACCAGTGACCAGGGACTAGCGGGAAGCTACAATGAGCAGTTCTTC.

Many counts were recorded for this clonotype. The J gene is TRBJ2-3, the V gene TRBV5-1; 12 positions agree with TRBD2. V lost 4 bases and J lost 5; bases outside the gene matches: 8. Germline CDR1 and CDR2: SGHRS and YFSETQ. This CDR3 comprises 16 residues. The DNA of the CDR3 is TGCGCCAGCAGCCCTCGGACTAGCGGGAAGGGAGATACGCAGTATTTT. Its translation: CASSPRTSGKGDTQYF.

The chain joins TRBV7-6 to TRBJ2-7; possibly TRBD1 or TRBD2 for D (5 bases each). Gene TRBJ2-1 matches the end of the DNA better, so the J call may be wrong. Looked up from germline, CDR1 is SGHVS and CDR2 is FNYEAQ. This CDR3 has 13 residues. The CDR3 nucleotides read TGTGCCAGCAGCTTAGATGAGGGGAACGAGCAGTTCTTC. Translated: CASSLDEGNEQFF.

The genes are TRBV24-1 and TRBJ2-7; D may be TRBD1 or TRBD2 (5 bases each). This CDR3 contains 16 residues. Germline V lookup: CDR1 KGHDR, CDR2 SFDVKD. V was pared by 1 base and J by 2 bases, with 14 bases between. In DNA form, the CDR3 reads TGTGCCACCAGTGATTTAAGAGGGGCGCTGACCTACGAGCAGTACTTC. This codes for CATSDLRGALTYEQYF.

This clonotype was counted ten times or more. This CDR3 is CASSLRDRGSDTQYF. The DNA for the CDR3 is TGTGCCAGCAGCTTAAGGGACAGGGGTTCAGATACGCAGTATTTT. This rearrangement joins TRBV11-2 to TRBJ2-3; TRBD1 matches at 10 bases. This CDR3 region has 15 residues. Germline values: CDR1 SGHAT, CDR2 FQNNGV. J lost 4 bases, V lost 2 bases, and 3 bases had no gene match.